The present T cell receptor beta chain was sequenced within a study of OX40 agonist ivuxolimab in advanced cancers. Study-level background: Ivuxolimab is an agonistic anti-OX40 (CD134) antibody, and patients were treated with it.

This clone was observed a few times. Its antigen is unknown. Findings and caveats of the study: It was also the case that some nonresponders had low normalized T-cell clonal expansion.

Method: immunoSEQ multiplex PCR; TCRdb's copy keeps in-frame clones and lacks some. Of 70,000 or so clones detected, 70% to 90% appear once; the ten largest clones hold 5.5% to 7%. The clonotype originates from an adult with an advanced solid tumor such as melanoma, head and neck, liver or kidney cancer. Sequencing was performed on CD4+ or CD8+ T cells sorted from blood, taken in a trial of the OX40 agonist ivuxolimab.

The CDR3 here is CASSLGQGNYGYTF. Here the CDR3 DNA reads TGTGCCAGCAGCTTGGGACAGGGAAACTATGGCTACACCTTC. J is TRBJ1-2 and V is TRBV13; 9 nucleotides line up with TRBD1. The CDR3 is 14 residues long. Losses at the gene ends were 3 bases for V and 2 bases for J; bases not matched to a gene: 1. CDR1 is PRHDT and CDR2 is FYEKMQ in the germline V gene (reference sequence).